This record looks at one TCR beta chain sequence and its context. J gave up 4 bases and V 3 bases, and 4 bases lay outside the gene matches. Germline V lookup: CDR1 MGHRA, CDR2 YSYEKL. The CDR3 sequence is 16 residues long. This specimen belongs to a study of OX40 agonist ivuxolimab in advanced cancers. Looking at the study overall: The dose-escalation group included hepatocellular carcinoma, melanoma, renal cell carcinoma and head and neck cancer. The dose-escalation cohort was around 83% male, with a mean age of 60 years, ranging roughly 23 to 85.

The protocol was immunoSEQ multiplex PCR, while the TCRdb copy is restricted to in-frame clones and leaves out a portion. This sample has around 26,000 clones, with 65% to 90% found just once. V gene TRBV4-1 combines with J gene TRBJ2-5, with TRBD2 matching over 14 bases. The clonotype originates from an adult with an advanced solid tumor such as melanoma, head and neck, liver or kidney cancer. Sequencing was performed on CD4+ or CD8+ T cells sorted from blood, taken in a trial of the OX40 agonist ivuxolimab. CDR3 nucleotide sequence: TGCGCCAGCAGCCAGACTAGCGGGGGGGCAAGAGAGACCCAGTACTTC. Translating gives CASSQTSGGARETQYF.